The TCR beta chain under discussion was sequenced for a study of technical replicates of blood from a handful of donors. The length of the CDR3 is 14 residues. In germline, CDR1 is SQVTM, CDR2 ANQGSEA. V shed 5 bases, J shed 4 bases, and the junction held 8 bases outside the gene matches. Clones were sequenced by immunoSEQ multiplex PCR, and TCRdb holds only the in-frame ones, with some missing. The table records under 70,000 clones, approximately 90% of them present only once. The source is a human donor in good health. The chain couples TRBV29-1 to TRBJ1-1; 9 nucleotides agree with TRBD1. The specimen sequenced was T cells isolated from PBMCs. CDR3 protein: CSVQGQGHGTEAFF. CDR3 in DNA: TGCAGCGTTCAGGGACAGGGCCATGGCACTGAAGCTTTCTTT.